These T cell receptor beta chains were read from a single sample in a study of shared clonotypes between healthy human individuals. Clones were read by immunoSEQ multiplex PCR, and TCRdb kept only the in-frame ones, dropping some. The sample lists roughly 2 million clones; nearly 97% were seen once. Sequencing used naive CD4+ T cells sorted from blood. Receptors originate from a man between 18 and 29 years old in good health. Both conserved end residues are part of each CDR3.

j_gene,v_gene,CDR3aa
TRBJ1-6,TRBV5-1,CASSLDGAGRSLNSPLHF
TRBJ2-7,TRBV2,CASSASGGLPYEQYF
TRBJ1-1,TRBV5-6,CASSLPSMRQNTEAFF
TRBJ2-7,TRBV5-4,CASSWKGQGDEQYF
TRBJ2-7,TRBV5-1,CASSLVPEGTPEQYF
TRBJ1-4,TRBV19,CASRGRTRDEKLFF
TRBJ2-1,TRBV7-3,CASSSASLGYNEQFF
TRBJ2-1,TRBV2,CASTPSGGSYNEQFF
TRBJ2-7,TRBV28,CASSLFSSGSYEQYF
TRBJ2-7,TRBV9,CASSPRGILSSYEQYF
TRBJ1-5,TRBV7-9,CASSQTGLSNQPQHF
TRBJ2-1,TRBV28,CASSVRGAASYNEQFF
TRBJ2-7,TRBV5-1,CASSLRAGDSEQYF
TRBJ1-4,TRBV6-6,CASSRALGEKLFF
TRBJ1-5,TRBV6-6,CASSYAGGQPQHF
TRBJ1-1,TRBV7-2,CASRAGRIDTEAFF
TRBJ1-2,TRBV29-1,CSVAGTGTSNYGYTF
TRBJ2-1,TRBV6-5,CASRRRSEQFF
TRBJ1-6,TRBV27,CASSLKEFSPLHF
TRBJ1-1,TRBV29-1,CSVEGTGFYGEAFF
TRBJ2-3,TRBV4-1,CASSQMRAVGTDTQYF
TRBJ2-5,TRBV7-9,CASSLGALAGTDETQYF
TRBJ2-1,TRBV11-2,CASSSRSPGGNEQFF
TRBJ1-2,TRBV30,CAWSYPGQGSGYTF
TRBJ1-1,TRBV30,CAWMQGSSTEAFF
TRBJ1-3,TRBV10-2,CASRTGVSSGNTIYF
TRBJ2-3,TRBV7-9,CASSFAGTSGGAAKDTQYF
TRBJ2-7,TRBV5-8,CASSSGLAGGPNEQYF